This T cell receptor beta chain was obtained from a study of blood T cell repertoires in COVID-19. As to this clone: This sample includes further DNA sequences coding for the same CDR3.

Germline CDR1 reads SNHLY; CDR2 reads FYNNEI. V shed 6 bases and J 4 bases; nucleotides not matched to a gene: 2. This CDR3 is built from 12 residues. Libraries were prepared by immunoSEQ multiplex PCR; TCRdb keeps only in-frame clonotypes and omits some of them. This table has 360,000 or so clones, 88% appearing once. The source of this sequence is a woman aged 30 to 39 who had been exposed to COVID-19. The chain has TRBV2 and TRBJ1-2, with 7 bases fitting TRBD1. Sequencing was performed on PBMCs or T cells enriched from blood (not recorded which). CDR3 loop: CASRGQSYGYTF. The CDR3 nucleotides are TGTGCCAGCAGGGGACAGTCCTATGGCTACACCTTC. Using reference TRBV2 and TRBJ1-2 for the parts outside the CDR3, the full variable domain is EPEVTQTPSHQVTQMGQEVILRCVPISNHLYFYWYRQILGQKVEFLVSFYNNEISEKSEIFDDQFSVERPDGSNFTLKIRSTKLEDSAMYFCASRGQSYGYTFGSGTRLTVV.